In its sample, the clone carrying this T cell receptor beta chain was seen many times. The data derive from a study of T cell repertoires in cytomegalovirus infection. The trim removed 5 bases at V and 8 bases at J, leaving 12 bases unmatched. The CDR3 length is 15 residues. Germline V gene sequence: CDR1 SGHTA, CDR2 FQGNSA. TCRdb independently ran MiXCR on the reads; one entry per CDR3 protein. This sample has 680,000 or so distinct CDR3 sequences, with 35% found just once. This TCR was sampled from a human donor in good health (CMV status not recorded). Some clones in this sample may be carry-over from other donors' samples. The chain has TRBV7-2 and TRBJ2-1; 7 nucleotides match TRBD2. What was sequenced was PBMCs. In DNA, the CDR3 is TGTGCCAGCAGCGCCGAGGGCGGGAGTATACATGAGCAGTTCTTC. Its translation: CASSAEGGSIHEQFF.